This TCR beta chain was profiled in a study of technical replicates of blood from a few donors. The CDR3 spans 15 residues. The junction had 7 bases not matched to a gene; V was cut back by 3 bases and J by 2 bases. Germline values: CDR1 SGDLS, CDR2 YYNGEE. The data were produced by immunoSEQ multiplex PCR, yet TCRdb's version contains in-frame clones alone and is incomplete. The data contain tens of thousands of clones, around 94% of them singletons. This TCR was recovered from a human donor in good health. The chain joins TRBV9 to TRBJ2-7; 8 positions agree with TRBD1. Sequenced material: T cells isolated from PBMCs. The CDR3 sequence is CASSAGQGHTYEQYF. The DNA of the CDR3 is TGTGCCAGCAGCGCAGGACAGGGACATACCTACGAGCAGTACTTC. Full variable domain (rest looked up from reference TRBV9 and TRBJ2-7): DSGVTQTPKHLITATGQRVTLRCSPRSGDLSVYWYQQSLDQGLQFLIQYYNGEERAKGNILERFSAQQFPDLHSELNLSSLELGDSALYFCASSAGQGHTYEQYFGPGTRLTVT.